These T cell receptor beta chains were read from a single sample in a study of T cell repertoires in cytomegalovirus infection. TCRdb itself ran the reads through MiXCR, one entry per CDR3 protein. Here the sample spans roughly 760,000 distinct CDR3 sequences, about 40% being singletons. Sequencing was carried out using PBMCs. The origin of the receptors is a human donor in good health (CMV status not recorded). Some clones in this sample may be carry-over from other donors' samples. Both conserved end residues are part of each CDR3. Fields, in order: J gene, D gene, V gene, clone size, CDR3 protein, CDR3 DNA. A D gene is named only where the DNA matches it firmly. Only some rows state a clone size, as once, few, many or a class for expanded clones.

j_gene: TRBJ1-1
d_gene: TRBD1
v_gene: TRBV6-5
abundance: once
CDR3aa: CASRPGQGVIAEAFF
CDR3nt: TGTGCCAGCAGACCGGGACAGGGAGTTATCGCTGAAGCTTTCTTT

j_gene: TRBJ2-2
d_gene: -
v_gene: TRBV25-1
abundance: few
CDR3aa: CASSWPAGELFF
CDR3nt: TGTGCCAGCAGTTGGCCGGCCGGGGAGCTGTTTTTT

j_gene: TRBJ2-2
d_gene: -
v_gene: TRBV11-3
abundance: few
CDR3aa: CASSPRLGRAGELFF
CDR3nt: TGTGCCAGCAGCCCTCGACTAGGCCGGGCCGGGGAGCTGTTTTTT

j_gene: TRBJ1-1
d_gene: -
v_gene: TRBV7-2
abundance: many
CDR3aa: CASSRKDGGTNTEAFF
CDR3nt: TGTGCCAGCAGCCGTAAAGACGGGGGCACGAACACTGAAGCTTTCTTT

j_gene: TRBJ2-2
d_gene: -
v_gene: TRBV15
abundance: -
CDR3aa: CATSRDPPGELFF
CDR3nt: TGTGCCACCAGCAGAGACCCGCCCGGGGAGCTGTTTTTT

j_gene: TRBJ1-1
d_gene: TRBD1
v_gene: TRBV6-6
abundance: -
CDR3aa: CASRANRGNTEAFF
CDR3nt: TGTGCCAGCAGGGCGAACAGGGGCAACACTGAAGCTTTCTTT

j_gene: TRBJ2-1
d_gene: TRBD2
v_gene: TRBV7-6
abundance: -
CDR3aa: CASSPRTSGGNNEQFF
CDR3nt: TGTGCTAGCAGCCCCCGGACTAGCGGGGGAAACAATGAGCAGTTCTTC

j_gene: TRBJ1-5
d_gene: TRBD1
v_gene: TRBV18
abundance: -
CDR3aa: CASSPQRTGGSGNQPQHF
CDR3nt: TGTGCCAGCTCACCACAACGCACAGGGGGCAGTGGCAATCAGCCCCAGCATTTT

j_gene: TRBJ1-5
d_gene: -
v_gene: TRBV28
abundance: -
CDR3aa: CASRRMSQPQHF
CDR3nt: TGTGCCAGCAGGAGGATGAGCCAGCCCCAGCATTTT

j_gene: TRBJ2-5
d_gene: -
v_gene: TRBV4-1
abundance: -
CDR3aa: CASSQGVGTQETQYF
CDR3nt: TGCGCCAGCAGCCAGGGGGTGGGGACACAAGAGACCCAGTACTTC

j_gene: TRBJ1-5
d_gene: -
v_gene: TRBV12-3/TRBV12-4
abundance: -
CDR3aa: CASSSLENQPQHF
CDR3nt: TGTGCCAGCAGTTCCCTTGAAAATCAGCCCCAGCATTTT

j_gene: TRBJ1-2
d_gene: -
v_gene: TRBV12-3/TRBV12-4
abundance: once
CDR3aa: CASSSQGLVNYGYTF
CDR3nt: TGTGCCAGCAGTTCGCAAGGACTGGTTAACTATGGCTACACCTTC

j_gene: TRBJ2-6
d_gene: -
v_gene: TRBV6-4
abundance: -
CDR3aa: CARGFDASSGANVLTF
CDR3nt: TGTGCCCGCGGTTTCGACGCCAGCTCTGGGGCCAACGTCCTGACTTTC

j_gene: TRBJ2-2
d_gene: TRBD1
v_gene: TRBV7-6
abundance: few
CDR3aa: CASSQDRATGELFF
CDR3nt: TGTGCCAGCAGCCAGGACAGGGCCACCGGGGAGCTGTTTTTT

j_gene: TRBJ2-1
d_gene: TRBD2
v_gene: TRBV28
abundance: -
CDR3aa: CASSLSLAGVGDNEQFF
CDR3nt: TGTGCCAGCAGTTTATCCCTAGCGGGAGTAGGTGACAATGAGCAGTTCTTC

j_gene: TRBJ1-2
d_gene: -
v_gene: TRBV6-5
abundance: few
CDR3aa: CASRPWVGNYGYTF
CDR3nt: TGTGCCAGCCGGCCTTGGGTTGGAAACTATGGCTACACCTTC

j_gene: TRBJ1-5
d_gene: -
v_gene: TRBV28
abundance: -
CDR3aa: CASSLSDRFHSNQPQHF
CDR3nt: TGTGCCAGCAGTTTATCAGACAGGTTTCATAGCAATCAGCCCCAGCATTTT

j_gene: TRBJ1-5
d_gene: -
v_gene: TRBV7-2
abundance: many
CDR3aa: CASSVRAEGNQPQHF
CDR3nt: TGTGCCAGCAGCGTCAGGGCAGAAGGCAATCAGCCCCAGCATTTT

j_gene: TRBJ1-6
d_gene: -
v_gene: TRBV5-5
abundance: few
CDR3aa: CASNDPTVNSPLHF
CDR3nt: TGTGCCAGCAACGACCCGACGGTAAATTCACCCCTCCACTTT

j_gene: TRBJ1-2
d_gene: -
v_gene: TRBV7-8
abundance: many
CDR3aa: CASSLGVLRATYGYTF
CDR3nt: TGTGCCAGCAGCTTAGGGGTTTTAAGAGCTACCTATGGCTACACCTTC

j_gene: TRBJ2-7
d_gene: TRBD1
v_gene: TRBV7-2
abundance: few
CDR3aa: CASSKGGQGSEQYF
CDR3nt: TGTGCCAGCAGCAAAGGGGGCCAGGGGAGCGAGCAGTACTTC

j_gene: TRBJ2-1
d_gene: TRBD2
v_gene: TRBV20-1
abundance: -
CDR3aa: CSASRPGLAGQFF
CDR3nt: TGCAGTGCTTCACGACCGGGACTAGCGGGGCAGTTCTTC